These 11 T cell receptor beta chains were sequenced from one sample in a study of shared clonotypes between healthy human individuals. Some clones are missing from TCRdb's copy, which holds only in-frame ones; the method was immunoSEQ multiplex PCR. Altogether more than 400,000 clones are present, around 96% being singletons, with the ten largest covering 0.05% to 0.07%. Sequenced sample: naive CD4+ T cells sorted from blood. Subset defined: CD45RA+ positively selected. The receptors were sampled from a woman aged 25 to 39 in good health.

The rearrangement uses TRBV6-1 and TRBJ1-5; the D gene is possibly TRBD1 (6 bases). The CDR3 runs to 13 residues. Trimming took off 6 bases at V and 8 bases at J, with 14 bases between the two ends. Germline loops: CDR1 MNHNS, CDR2 SASEGT. CDR3 DNA sequence: TGTGCCAGCAGCGGGACACGCCGGGAGCCCCAGCATTTT. This encodes CASSGTRREPQHF.

The rearrangement uses TRBV10-1 and TRBJ2-1; 9 bases are a match to TRBD2. This CDR3 spans 15 amino acids. With V trimmed by 4 bases and J by 10 bases, 11 bases remained unmatched. In germline, CDR1 is WNHNN, CDR2 SYGVQD (reference sequence). CDR3: CASSVGVSGSQEQFF. Written as DNA, the CDR3 is TGCGCCAGCAGTGTCGGTGTTAGCGGGAGCCAGGAGCAGTTCTTC.

This clone was seen just once. The chain combines TRBV6-4 with TRBJ2-2; 8 bases agree with TRBD2. V trimming: 3 bases; J trimming: 5 bases; junction bases outside the gene matches: 11. CDR3 length: 17 amino acids. The germline V gene encodes CDR1 MRHNA and CDR2 SNTAGT. The CDR3: CASSEVSGSMETGELFF. CDR3 DNA: TGTGCCAGCAGTGAAGTCAGCGGGAGTATGGAAACCGGGGAGCTGTTTTTT.

This chain's CDR3 is CASITGSGEKLFF. In DNA form, the CDR3 reads TGTGCCAGCATCACGGGGTCCGGTGAAAAACTGTTTTTT. The chain employs TRBV2 and TRBJ1-4; D not resolved. Trimming pared 7 bases from V and 7 bases from J, leaving 13 bases between. The length of the CDR3 is 13 residues. CDR1 is SNHLY, CDR2 FYNNEI, per germline.

This chain links TRBV10-2 with TRBJ2-7; unclear D gene. The germline CDR1 and CDR2 sequences are WSHSY and SAAADI. The CDR3 spans 11 residues. With 2 bases removed from V and 4 bases from J, the gap between germline ends came to 3 bases. The CDR3 region has the DNA TGCGCCAGCAGTGAGAGGTACGAGCAGTACTTC. Translating gives CASSERYEQYF.

The chain is built from TRBV6-6 and TRBJ2-5; D is undetermined. Germline V lookup: CDR1 MNHNY, CDR2 SVGAGI (reference sequence). The CDR3 runs to 13 residues. V lost 4 bases and J lost 0, with 6 bases in between. The CDR3 loop is CASSSLYQETQYF. Here the CDR3 DNA reads TGTGCCAGCAGTTCCCTGTACCAAGAGACCCAGTACTTC.

The chain has TRBV18 and TRBJ1-3; D uncertain. The CDR3 is 12 amino acids. V was trimmed by 6 bases and J by 7 bases, leaving 10 bases between them. Germline V gene lookup returns CDR1 KGHSH and CDR2 LQKENI. CDR3 nucleotide sequence: TGTGCCAGCTCCCTGGGTCGCAACACCATATATTTT. This sequence encodes CASSLGRNTIYF.

This chain connects TRBV6-5 to TRBJ2-1; D remains unclear. V lost 0 bases and J lost 8, with 14 bases in between. The CDR3 is 15 residues long. CDR1 and CDR2 (germline): MNHEY, SVGAGI. CDR3 coding DNA: TGTGCCAGCAGTTACTCTTATACAGCCGAGGATGAGCAGTTCTTC. This gives the protein CASSYSYTAEDEQFF.

The rearrangement joins TRBV7-3 to TRBJ2-1, with 12 bases identical to TRBD2. The V and J ends lost 5 bases and 11 bases, in that order; junction bases with no gene match: 7. CDR1 and CDR2 (germline): SGHTA, FQGTGA. The length of the CDR3 is 14 residues. The CDR3 reads CASSVGLAGSKQFF. As DNA, the CDR3 is TGTGCCAGCAGCGTAGGACTAGCGGGAAGTAAGCAGTTCTTC.

The J gene is TRBJ2-7, the V gene TRBV6-5, with 7 nucleotides matching TRBD1. The CDR3 length is 15 residues. The germline CDR1 and CDR2 sequences are MNHEY and SVGAGI. The V segment lost 2 bases and the J segment 0 bases; nucleotides outside the gene matches: 4. CDR3 sequence reads: CASSYRGQYSYEQYF. In nucleotides, the CDR3 is TGTGCCAGCAGTTACCGGGGACAGTACTCCTACGAGCAGTACTTC.

This chain uses TRBV19 with TRBJ2-4; 15 nucleotides agree with TRBD2. The V segment lost 5 bases and the J segment 1 base; nucleotides outside the gene matches: 6. The CDR3 spans 18 residues. Per germline, CDR1 LNHDA and CDR2 SQIVND (reference sequence). Here the CDR3 DNA reads TGTGCCAGTAGTGCCCGGACTAGCGGGAGGGGGGCCAAAAACATTCAGTACTTC. Its protein product is CASSARTSGRGAKNIQYF.